The table lists the clone carrying this T cell receptor beta chain with a few counts. Its matching antigen is unknown. Germline values: CDR1 MNHNS, CDR2 SASEGT. Trimming took 7 bases from V and 8 from J, leaving 21 bases between them. The CDR3 length is 15 residues. The data stem from a study of identical twins. Regarding the study as a whole: Abundant beta clonotypes from cord blood had fewer insertions, unlike memory repertoires, which showed none.

A single record per CDR3 protein comes from TCRdb applying MiXCR to the 5' RACE reads. The table lists about 890,000 distinct CDR3 sequences, roughly an eighth of them singletons. Separately, the same data were catalogued under a study of yellow fever vaccine responses in identical twins.

The TCR originated in a woman younger than 35 in good health. The J gene is TRBJ2-1, the V gene TRBV6-1, with D unclear. The sequenced sample was PBMCs. CDR3 DNA sequence: TGTGCCAGCACCCGACGCCAACCTGGACGCGATGAGCAGTTCTTC. Residues: CASTRRQPGRDEQFF.